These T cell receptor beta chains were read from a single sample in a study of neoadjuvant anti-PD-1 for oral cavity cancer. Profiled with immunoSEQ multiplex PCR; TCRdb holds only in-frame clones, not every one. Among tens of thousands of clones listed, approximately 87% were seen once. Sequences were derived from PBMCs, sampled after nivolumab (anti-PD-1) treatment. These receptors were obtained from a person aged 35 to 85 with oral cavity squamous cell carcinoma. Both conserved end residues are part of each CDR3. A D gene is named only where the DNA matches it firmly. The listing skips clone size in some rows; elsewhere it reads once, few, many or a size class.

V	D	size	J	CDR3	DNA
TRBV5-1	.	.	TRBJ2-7	CASSRDYEQYF	TGCGCCAGCAGCCGGGACTACGAGCAGTACTTC
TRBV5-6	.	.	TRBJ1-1	CASSFRSTNTEAFF	TGTGCCAGCAGCTTTCGATCCACCAACACTGAAGCTTTCTTT
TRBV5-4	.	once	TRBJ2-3	CASSPGYTQYF	TGTGCCAGCAGCCCTGGATATACGCAGTATTTT
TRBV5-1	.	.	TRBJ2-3	CASSSTGPSTDTQYF	TGCGCCAGCAGCTCGACTGGGCCTAGCACAGATACGCAGTATTTT
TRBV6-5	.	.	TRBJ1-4	CASSARTALNEKLFF	TGTGCCAGCAGCGCTAGGACAGCCCTTAATGAAAAACTGTTTTTT
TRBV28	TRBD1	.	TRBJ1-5	CASTDRGRFQPQHF	TGTGCCAGCACAGACAGGGGGCGTTTTCAGCCCCAGCATTTT
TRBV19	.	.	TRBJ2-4	CASSIVVWGAKNIQYF	TGTGCCAGTAGTATTGTGGTTTGGGGGGCCAAAAACATTCAGTACTTC
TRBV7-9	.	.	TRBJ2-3	CASTAAGHTDTQYF	TGTGCCAGCACCGCTGCGGGTCACACAGATACGCAGTATTTT
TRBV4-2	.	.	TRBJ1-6	CASSPGGAGKSSPLHF	TGTGCCAGCAGCCCGGGGGGGGCAGGCAAGAGTTCACCCCTCCACTTT
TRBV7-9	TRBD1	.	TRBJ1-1	CASSLADRSAFF	TGTGCCAGCAGCTTAGCGGACAGGAGTGCTTTCTTT
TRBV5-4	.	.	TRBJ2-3	CASTDGTFGDTQYF	TGTGCCAGCACCGATGGGACTTTTGGAGATACGCAGTATTTT
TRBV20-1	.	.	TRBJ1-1	CSAREVDEAFF	TGCAGTGCGCGGGAGGTGGATGAAGCTTTCTTT
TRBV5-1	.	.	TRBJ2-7	CASSFSPLGEQYF	TGCGCCAGCAGCTTTAGCCCCCTGGGCGAGCAGTACTTC
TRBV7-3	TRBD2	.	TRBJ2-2	CASSPRTSGNSGELFF	TGTGCCAGCAGCCCCAGGACTAGCGGGAACTCCGGGGAGCTGTTTTTT
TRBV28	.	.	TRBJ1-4	CASSRGGPGNEKLFF	TGTGCCAGCAGTCGCGGGGGGCCTGGAAATGAAAAACTGTTTTTT
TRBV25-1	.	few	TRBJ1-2	CASSEYSGWLGGYTF	TGTGCCAGCAGTGAATACTCAGGGTGGCTGGGAGGCTACACCTTC
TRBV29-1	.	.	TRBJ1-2	CSVERRSATTYGYTF	TGCAGCGTTGAAAGGAGGTCAGCGACGACCTATGGCTACACCTTC
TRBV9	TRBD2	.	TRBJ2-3	CASSPGLPSGGWSTDTQYF	TGTGCCAGCAGCCCTGGGCTGCCTAGCGGGGGATGGAGCACAGATACGCAGTATTTT
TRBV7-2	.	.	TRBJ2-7	CASSLATPEQYF	TGTGCCAGCAGCTTAGCGACGCCCGAGCAGTACTTC
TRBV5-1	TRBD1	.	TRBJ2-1	CASSLIDRGSYNEQFF	TGCGCCAGCAGCTTAATTGACAGGGGGTCCTACAATGAGCAGTTCTTC
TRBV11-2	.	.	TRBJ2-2	CASSLYHGYTGELFF	TGTGCCAGCAGCTTATATCACGGATACACCGGGGAGCTGTTTTTT
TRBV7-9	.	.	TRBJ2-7	CASSLEGTYERRYF	TGTGCCAGCAGCTTAGAGGGGACCTACGAGAGGCGGTACTTC
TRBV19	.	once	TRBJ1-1	CASSPSGSNTEAFF	TGTGCCAGTAGTCCATCCGGGTCGAACACTGAAGCTTTCTTT
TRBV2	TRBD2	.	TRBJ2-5	CASGAGLTSGTQETQYF	TGTGCCAGCGGAGCGGGCCTGACTAGCGGGACCCAAGAGACCCAGTACTTC
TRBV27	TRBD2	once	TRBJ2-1	CASSSSGVGTNEQFF	TGTGCCAGCAGCTCTAGCGGAGTGGGAACTAATGAGCAGTTCTTC
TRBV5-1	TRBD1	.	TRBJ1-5	CASSYGTGGFGQPQHF	TGCGCCAGCAGCTACGGGACAGGGGGCTTTGGTCAGCCCCAGCATTTT
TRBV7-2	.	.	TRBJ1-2	CASSLDNNYGYTF	TGTGCCAGCAGCCTTGACAATAACTATGGCTACACCTTC
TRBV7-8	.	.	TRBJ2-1	CASSSIGSPNEQFF	TGTGCCAGCAGCTCTATAGGATCTCCCAATGAGCAGTTCTTC
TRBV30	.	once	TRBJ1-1	CAWSVPGNTNTEAFF	TGTGCCTGGAGTGTACCCGGGAATACGAACACTGAAGCTTTCTTT
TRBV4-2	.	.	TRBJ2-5	CASSQGWGRETQYF	TGTGCCAGCAGCCAAGGTTGGGGGAGGGAGACCCAGTACTTC
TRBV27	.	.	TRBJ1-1	CASSLEFVRAVNTEAFF	TGTGCCAGCAGTTTAGAGTTTGTACGGGCGGTGAACACTGAAGCTTTCTTT
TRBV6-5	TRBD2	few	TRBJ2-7	CASRTSGLSSYEQYF	TGTGCCAGCAGAACTAGCGGGTTGAGCTCCTACGAGCAGTACTTC
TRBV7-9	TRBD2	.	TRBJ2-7	CASSPPRGSHEQYF	TGTGCCAGCAGCCCCCCGCGCGGGAGCCACGAGCAGTACTTC
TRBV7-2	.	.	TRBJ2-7	CASSLSDGAYEQYF	TGTGCCAGCAGCTTATCGGACGGGGCCTACGAGCAGTACTTC
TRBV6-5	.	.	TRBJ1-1	CASSPSFDRIEAFF	TGTGCCAGCAGTCCTTCTTTCGACAGGATTGAAGCTTTCTTT